A selection of T cell receptor beta chains follows, all from one sample in a study of identical twins. In TCRdb, the 5' RACE reads were re-called with MiXCR into one record per CDR3 protein. Of roughly 150,000 distinct CDR3 sequences listed, under 4.5% are singletons. The sequencing input was memory T cells sorted from blood. These receptors originate from a man between 18 and 29 years old in good health. Each CDR3 is given with its conserved first and last residue. A D gene is named only where the DNA matches it firmly. Clone size appears in some rows only: once, few, many, or a class for an expanded clone.

j_call	d_call	clone_size	v_call	cdr3_aa	cdr3_nt
TRBJ2-6	-	many	TRBV7-9	CASSRERSGANVLTF	TGTGCCAGCAGCCGAGAACGCTCTGGGGCCAACGTCCTGACTTTC
TRBJ1-4	-	few	TRBV28	CASRTLRTASGEKLFF	TGTGCCAGCAGAACCTTAAGGACGGCTTCTGGCGAAAAACTGTTTTTT
TRBJ2-1	-	many	TRBV7-9	CASSLGQGHYNEQFF	TGTGCCAGCAGCTTAGGGCAGGGCCACTACAATGAGCAGTTCTTC
TRBJ2-2	-	many	TRBV3-1	CASSRTNTGELFF	TGTGCCAGCAGCCGGACTAACACCGGGGAGCTGTTTTTT
TRBJ2-2	TRBD2	many	TRBV6-2/TRBV6-3	CASSPRLAGAGNTGELFF	TGTGCCAGCAGTCCCAGACTAGCGGGAGCTGGGAACACCGGGGAGCTGTTTTTT
TRBJ2-1	TRBD2	few	TRBV29-1	CSTDGLAGNEQFF	TGCAGCACCGACGGACTAGCGGGAAATGAGCAGTTCTTC
TRBJ2-7	TRBD1	many	TRBV12-3/TRBV12-4	CASSLSGTGRLSYEQYF	TGTGCCAGCAGCTTAAGCGGGACAGGGCGGCTCTCCTACGAGCAGTACTTC
TRBJ2-3	-	many	TRBV7-2	CASSGLGEDTQYF	TGTGCCAGCAGCGGGTTAGGGGAAGATACGCAGTATTTT
TRBJ2-5	TRBD2	many	TRBV20-1	CSARDLSGRALGETQYF	TGCAGTGCTAGAGATCTGAGCGGGAGGGCCCTAGGGGAGACCCAGTACTTC
TRBJ2-3	-	-	TRBV7-2	CASSHNRGSVDTQYF	TGTGCCAGCAGCCACAACCGGGGGTCGGTAGATACGCAGTATTTT
TRBJ2-1	TRBD1	many	TRBV7-8	CASSLGTGASYNEQFF	TGTGCCAGCAGCTTAGGGACAGGGGCCTCCTACAATGAGCAGTTCTTC
TRBJ2-5	TRBD2	many	TRBV4-2	CASSQDLSGGSAQYF	TGTGCCAGCAGCCAAGATTTATCGGGGGGGTCGGCCCAGTACTTC
TRBJ2-3	-	many	TRBV12-3/TRBV12-4	CTSSLLTSGTDTQYF	TGTACCAGCAGTTTATTAACATCCGGCACAGATACGCAGTATTTT
TRBJ2-5	TRBD2	many	TRBV18	CASSPRSSGSYQETQYF	TGTGCCAGCTCACCACGGTCTAGCGGGAGTTACCAAGAGACCCAGTACTTC
TRBJ1-5	TRBD1	many	TRBV12-3/TRBV12-4	CASTGQGTRQPQHF	TGTGCCAGCACAGGACAGGGGACAAGACAGCCCCAGCATTTT
TRBJ1-1	TRBD1	many	TRBV5-1	CASSFTFRDRAVNTEAFF	TGCGCCAGCAGCTTTACGTTCCGGGACAGGGCTGTGAACACTGAAGCTTTCTTT
TRBJ1-4	-	many	TRBV5-1	CASSLEGGNEKLFF	TGCGCCAGCAGCTTGGAGGGCGGAAATGAAAAACTGTTTTTT
TRBJ2-1	TRBD2	many	TRBV7-8	CASSVGTSGALGVNEQFF	TGTGCCAGCAGCGTCGGGACTAGCGGGGCCCTGGGGGTCAATGAGCAGTTCTTC
TRBJ2-1	-	many	TRBV5-1	CASSTQGPSYNEQFF	TGCGCCAGCAGCACTCAGGGGCCTTCCTACAATGAGCAGTTCTTC
TRBJ2-4	TRBD2	many	TRBV14	CASSQDVASGRRGIQYF	TGTGCCAGCAGCCAAGATGTGGCTAGCGGGAGGCGGGGCATTCAGTACTTC
TRBJ2-7	TRBD2	many	TRBV5-1	CASSSSSGRPRMQYF	TGCGCCAGCAGTTCCTCTAGCGGGAGGCCCCGCATGCAGTACTTC
TRBJ2-1	TRBD2	-	TRBV15	CATSRAAGAGNEQFF	TGTGCCACCAGCAGAGCGGCGGGAGCCGGCAATGAGCAGTTCTTC
TRBJ2-3	-	many	TRBV7-8	CASSWEGNTQYF	TGTGCCAGCAGCTGGGAAGGGAATACGCAGTATTTT
TRBJ2-7	-	many	TRBV7-2	CASSSTTGGEQYF	TGTGCCAGCAGCTCGACGACAGGTGGCGAGCAGTACTTC
TRBJ2-6	-	many	TRBV12-3/TRBV12-4	CASSFSYGANVLTF	TGTGCCAGCAGTTTTTCTTACGGGGCCAACGTCCTGACTTTC
TRBJ1-2	-	many	TRBV20-1	CSASVGGQRGYTF	TGCAGTGCTAGCGTGGGGGGGCAGAGGGGCTACACCTTC
TRBJ1-4	-	many	TRBV7-9	CASSLDKSEKLFF	TGTGCCAGCAGCTTAGATAAATCTGAAAAACTGTTTTTT
TRBJ2-3	-	many	TRBV10-1	CASSVGSSTDTQYF	TGCGCCAGCAGTGTCGGGAGTAGCACAGATACGCAGTATTTT
TRBJ2-4	TRBD2	many	TRBV20-1	CSASPSGRRIAKNIQYF	TGCAGTGCTAGTCCTAGCGGGCGAAGGATAGCCAAAAACATTCAGTACTTC
TRBJ1-4	TRBD1	many	TRBV4-1	CASSYPGQGDEKLFF	TGCGCCAGCAGCTATCCGGGACAGGGCGATGAAAAACTGTTTTTT
TRBJ1-2	TRBD1	many	TRBV5-5	CASRPGSGQGLWLNTF	TGTGCCAGCAGACCCGGAAGCGGACAGGGCCTTTGGCTAAACACCTTC
TRBJ2-2	-	many	TRBV15	CATSRGGTALGELFF	TGTGCCACCAGCAGAGGCGGGACTGCTCTCGGGGAGCTGTTTTTT
TRBJ2-1	TRBD2	many	TRBV29-1	CSVVVLMASGVQFF	TGCAGCGTTGTCGTCTTGATGGCTAGCGGAGTACAGTTCTTC
TRBJ2-7	-	many	TRBV7-6	CASSKEAASYEQYF	TGTGCCAGCAGCAAAGAGGCGGCCTCCTACGAGCAGTACTTC
TRBJ2-6	-	-	TRBV19	CASSSMGELLSGANVLTF	TGTGCCAGTAGTTCGATGGGGGAGCTCCTCTCTGGGGCCAACGTCCTGACTTTC
TRBJ1-5	TRBD1	many	TRBV12-3/TRBV12-4	CASSLTGGGQPQHF	TGTGCCAGCAGTTTGACAGGGGGCGGTCAGCCCCAGCATTTT
TRBJ2-7	-	many	TRBV7-2	CASSSAGLSPYEQCF	TGTGCCAGCAGCTCCGCCGGACTTTCCCCCTACGAGCAGTGCTTC
TRBJ2-5	-	few	TRBV6-1	CASSQGTMAAYQETQYF	TGTGCCAGCAGTCAGGGGACTATGGCAGCCTACCAAGAGACCCAGTACTTC
TRBJ2-5	-	many	TRBV13	CASSPAPSEETQYF	TGTGCCAGCAGCCCCGCGCCCAGCGAAGAGACCCAGTACTTC
TRBJ2-5	TRBD2	-	TRBV20-1	CSAGRLAGGKETQYF	TGCAGTGCTGGGCGACTAGCGGGAGGGAAGGAGACCCAGTACTTC
TRBJ2-5	TRBD1	many	TRBV5-1	CASSPSGTEQETQYF	TGCGCCAGCAGCCCATCCGGGACAGAACAAGAGACCCAGTACTTC
TRBJ2-3	TRBD2	many	TRBV4-1	CASRLSGSAATDTQYF	TGCGCCAGCAGATTAAGCGGGAGTGCAGCCACAGATACGCAGTATTTT
TRBJ1-6	TRBD1	many	TRBV28	CASSRATGGSYNSPLHF	TGTGCCAGCAGTAGGGCGACAGGGGGCTCCTATAATTCACCCCTCCACTTT
TRBJ2-5	TRBD2	many	TRBV5-1	CASSLAGLAGVAGETQYF	TGCGCCAGCAGCTTGGCCGGACTAGCGGGAGTTGCAGGGGAGACCCAGTACTTC